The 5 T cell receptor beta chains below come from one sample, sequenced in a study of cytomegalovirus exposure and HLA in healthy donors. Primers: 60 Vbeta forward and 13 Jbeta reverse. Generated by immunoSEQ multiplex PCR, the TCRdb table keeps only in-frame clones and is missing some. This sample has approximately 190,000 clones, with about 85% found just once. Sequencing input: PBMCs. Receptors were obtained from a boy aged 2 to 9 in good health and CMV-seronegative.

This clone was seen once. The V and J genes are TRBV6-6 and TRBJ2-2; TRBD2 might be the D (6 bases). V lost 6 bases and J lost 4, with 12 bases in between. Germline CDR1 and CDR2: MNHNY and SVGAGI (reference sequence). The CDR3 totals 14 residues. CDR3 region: CASSGGEITGELFF. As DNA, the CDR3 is TGTGCCAGCAGCGGCGGGGAGATCACCGGGGAGCTGTTTTTT.

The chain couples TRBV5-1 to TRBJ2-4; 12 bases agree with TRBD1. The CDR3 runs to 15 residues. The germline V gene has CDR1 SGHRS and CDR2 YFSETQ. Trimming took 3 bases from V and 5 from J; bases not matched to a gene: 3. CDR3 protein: CASSWGQGAENIQYF. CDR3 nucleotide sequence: TGCGCCAGCAGCTGGGGACAGGGGGCCGAAAACATTCAGTACTTC.

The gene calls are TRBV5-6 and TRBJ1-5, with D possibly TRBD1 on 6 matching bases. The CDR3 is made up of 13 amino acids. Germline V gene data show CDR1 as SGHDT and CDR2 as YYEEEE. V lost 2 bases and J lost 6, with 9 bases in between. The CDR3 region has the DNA TGTGCCAGCAGCTTCGGCAGGGGTCAGCCCCAGCATTTT. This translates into CASSFGRGQPQHF.

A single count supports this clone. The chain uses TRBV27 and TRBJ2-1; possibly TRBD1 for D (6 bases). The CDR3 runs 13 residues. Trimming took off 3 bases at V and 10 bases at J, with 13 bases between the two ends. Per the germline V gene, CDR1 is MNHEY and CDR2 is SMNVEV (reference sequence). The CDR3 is CASSLQYRAEQFF. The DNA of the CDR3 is TGTGCCAGCAGTTTGCAATACAGGGCCGAGCAGTTCTTC.

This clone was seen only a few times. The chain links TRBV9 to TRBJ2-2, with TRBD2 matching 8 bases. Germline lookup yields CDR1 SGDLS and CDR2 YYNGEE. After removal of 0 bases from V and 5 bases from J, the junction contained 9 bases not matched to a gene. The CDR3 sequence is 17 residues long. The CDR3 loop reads CASSVAGGGPGTGELFF. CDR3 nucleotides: TGTGCCAGCAGCGTAGCCGGGGGGGGGCCGGGAACCGGGGAGCTGTTTTTT.